The 5 T cell receptor beta chains below all came from one sample that was sequenced in a study of PD-1 blockade in classical Hodgkin lymphoma. TCRdb's copy holds only in-frame clones and misses some; the assay was immunoSEQ multiplex PCR. The table lists some 90,000 clones, roughly 78% of them singletons. Indicated time point: cycle 4 day 1 (C4D1), after 6 weeks of nivolumab. Autologous stem cell transplantation was followed by relapse in every patient, and brentuximab vedotin exposure varied. The source was peripheral blood mononuclear cells (PBMCs), collected before the fourth cycle of nivolumab. The source is a human donor with classical Hodgkin lymphoma.

The chain combines TRBV20-1 with TRBJ1-1; D not certain. The germline V gene has CDR1 DFQATT and CDR2 SNEGSKA (reference sequence). The CDR3 totals 10 residues. Trimming took off 6 bases at V and 11 bases at J, with 13 bases between the two ends. CDR3 DNA: TGCAGTGCCAGACACCGAGAGGCTTTCTTT. It is translated as CSARHREAFF.

The gene calls are TRBV2 and TRBJ1-5, with unresolved D. Looked up from germline, CDR1 is SNHLY and CDR2 is FYNNEI. The CDR3 has 15 residues. V lost 0 bases to trimming and J lost 3 bases, with 9 bases between them. The chain's CDR3 is CASSEAWAANQPQHF. DNA of the CDR3: TGTGCCAGCAGTGAAGCTTGGGCGGCCAATCAGCCCCAGCATTTT.

The rearrangement uses TRBV7-2 and TRBJ2-5, with D perhaps TRBD1 or TRBD2 (5 bases each). The V and J ends lost 0 bases and 4 bases respectively, with 12 bases between them. Germline V gene lookup returns CDR1 SGHTA and CDR2 FQGNSA. CDR3 length: 15 amino acids. The CDR3 reads CASSLARGVGETQYF. CDR3 DNA sequence: TGTGCCAGCAGCTTAGCTAGAGGGGTAGGAGAGACCCAGTACTTC.

This clone was recorded a few times. CDR3 nucleotide sequence: TGTGCCAGCAGTGAACAGCCTTCTGGCTACACCTTC. Translation gives CASSEQPSGYTF. This rearrangement joins TRBV6-1 to TRBJ1-2; D unresolved. CDR3 length equals 12 residues. Per germline, CDR1 MNHNS and CDR2 SASEGT. The ends were cut back, 2 bases at V and 7 bases at J, with 8 bases in the middle.

The chain joins TRBV6-6 to TRBJ2-7, with 7 nucleotides matching TRBD1. CDR3 size: 16 residues. The V and J ends lost 6 bases and 2 bases, in that order; junction bases with no gene match: 13. Germline loops: CDR1 MNHNY, CDR2 SVGAGI (reference sequence). The CDR3 loop is CASRLTSTGMTYEQYF. The CDR3 nucleotides read TGTGCCAGCAGACTAACATCGACAGGGATGACCTACGAGCAGTACTTC.